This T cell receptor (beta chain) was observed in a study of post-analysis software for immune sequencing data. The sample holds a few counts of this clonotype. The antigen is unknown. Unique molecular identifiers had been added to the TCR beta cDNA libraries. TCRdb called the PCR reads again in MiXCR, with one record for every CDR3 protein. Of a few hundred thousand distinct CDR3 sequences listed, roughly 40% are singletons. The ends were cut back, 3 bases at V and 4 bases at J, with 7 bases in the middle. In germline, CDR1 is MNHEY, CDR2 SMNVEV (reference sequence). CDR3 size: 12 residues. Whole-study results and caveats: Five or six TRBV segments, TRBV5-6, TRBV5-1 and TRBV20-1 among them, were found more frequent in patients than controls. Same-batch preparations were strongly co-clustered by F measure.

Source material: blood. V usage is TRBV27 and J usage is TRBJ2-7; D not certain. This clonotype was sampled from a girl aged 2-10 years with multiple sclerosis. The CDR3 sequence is CASSFMGYEQYF. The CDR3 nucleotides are TGTGCCAGCAGTTTCATGGGGTACGAGCAGTACTTC.